This is a list of T cell receptor beta chains from one sample in a study of T cell repertoires in cytomegalovirus infection. TCRdb ran MiXCR on the reads and lists one entry per CDR3 protein. This table holds some 700,000 distinct CDR3 sequences, 30% to 40% found once. Their antigen targets remain unknown. The material sequenced was cultured PBMCs, taken from culture after CMV antigen stimulation. The receptors come from a human donor in good health (CMV status not recorded). Some clones in this sample may be carry-over from other donors' samples. Each CDR3 is given with its conserved first and last residue. Each record gives: D gene, clone size, V gene, J gene, CDR3 protein, CDR3 DNA. D genes are given only for firm matches. Size tells how often a clone was seen (once, few, many) or the class of an expanded clone, and some rows leave it out.

>TRBD2|many|TRBV7-9|TRBJ2-3
CASSSHSGGLPDTQYF
TGTGCCAGCAGCTCCCATAGCGGGGGGCTGCCAGATACGCAGTATTTT
>TRBD2|few|TRBV6-5|TRBJ2-7
CASSFSGTSGKYEQYF
TGTGCCAGCAGTTTCTCTGGGACTAGCGGGAAGTACGAGCAGTACTTC
>-|few|TRBV7-9|TRBJ1-2
CASSSSRGYASNYGYTF
TGTGCCAGCAGCAGCTCGAGGGGTTACGCCTCTAACTATGGCTACACCTTC
>-|few|TRBV6-2/TRBV6-3|TRBJ1-2
CASSYSTGLHYGYTF
TGTGCCAGCAGTTACTCGACTGGGCTCCACTATGGCTACACCTTC
>TRBD2|many|TRBV11-2|TRBJ2-3
CASSLTSGRPTDTQYF
TGTGCCAGCAGTTTGACTAGCGGGAGACCCACAGATACGCAGTATTTT
>-|-|TRBV19|TRBJ2-2
CASNRYTGELFF
TGTGCCAGTAACAGATACACCGGGGAGCTGTTTTTT
>-|-|TRBV7-9|TRBJ1-4
CASSVRGADNEKLFF
TGTGCCAGCAGCGTCCGAGGGGCTGATAATGAAAAACTGTTTTTT
>-|-|TRBV24-1|TRBJ2-3
CATSDTGRTTDTQYF
TGTGCCACCAGTGACACTGGACGGACCACAGATACGCAGTATTTT
>-|few|TRBV7-2|TRBJ2-7
CASTNSREQYF
TGTGCCAGCACCAATAGCCGCGAGCAGTACTTC
>-|-|TRBV7-2|TRBJ2-4
CASSSRTDKNIQYF
TGTGCCAGCAGCTCTCGGACCGACAAAAACATTCAGTACTTC
>TRBD2|few|TRBV9|TRBJ2-7
CASSKNGLAGVYEQYF
TGTGCCAGCAGCAAGAATGGACTAGCGGGAGTATACGAGCAGTACTTC
>-|-|TRBV6-2/TRBV6-3|TRBJ2-1
CASSYRGLLFF
TGTGCCAGCAGTTACAGGGGACTCCTGTTCTTC
>-|-|TRBV12-3/TRBV12-4|TRBJ2-7
CASSLAKRAYYEQYF
TGTGCCAGCAGTTTAGCCAAGCGGGCCTACTACGAGCAGTACTTC
>TRBD2|few|TRBV5-4|TRBJ2-2
CASSQGLAGGVTGELFF
TGTGCCAGCAGCCAGGGACTAGCGGGGGGGGTCACCGGGGAGCTGTTTTTT
>-|many|TRBV7-2|TRBJ2-1
CASSPNGDAYNEQFF
TGTGCCAGCAGCCCGAACGGGGACGCCTACAATGAGCAGTTCTTC
>TRBD1|few|TRBV12-3/TRBV12-4|TRBJ2-5
CASSTGTGVTWAQYF
TGTGCCAGCAGCACAGGGACAGGCGTTACTTGGGCCCAGTACTTC
>TRBD2|-|TRBV10-3|TRBJ2-1
CAICEREGSGNEQFF
TGTGCCATCTGTGAGCGGGAGGGGTCCGGCAATGAGCAGTTCTTC
>-|few|TRBV2|TRBJ2-1
CASSAWNEQFF
TGTGCCAGCAGTGCCTGGAATGAGCAGTTCTTC
>TRBD2|-|TRBV7-2|TRBJ2-1
CASSFGRGGNEQFF
TGTGCCAGCAGCTTCGGGCGGGGGGGCAATGAGCAGTTCTTC
>-|once|TRBV15|TRBJ1-2
CATSKGRGTGYGYTF
TGTGCCACCAGCAAAGGCCGAGGAACGGGGTATGGCTACACCTTC
>-|few|TRBV2|TRBJ1-1
CASRVGSGGTEAFF
TGTGCCAGCAGGGTAGGATCGGGGGGCACTGAAGCTTTCTTT